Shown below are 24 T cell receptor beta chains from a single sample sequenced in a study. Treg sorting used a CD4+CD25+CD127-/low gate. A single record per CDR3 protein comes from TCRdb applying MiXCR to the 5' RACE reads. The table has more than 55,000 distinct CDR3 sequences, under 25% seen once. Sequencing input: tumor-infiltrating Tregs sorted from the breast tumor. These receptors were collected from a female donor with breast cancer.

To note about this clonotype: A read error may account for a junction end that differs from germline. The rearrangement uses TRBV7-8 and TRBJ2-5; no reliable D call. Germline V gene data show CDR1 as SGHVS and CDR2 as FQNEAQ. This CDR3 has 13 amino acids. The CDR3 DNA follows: TGTGCCAGCAGCACGTCTAACCAAAAGACCCAGTACTTC. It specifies CASSTSNQKTQYF.

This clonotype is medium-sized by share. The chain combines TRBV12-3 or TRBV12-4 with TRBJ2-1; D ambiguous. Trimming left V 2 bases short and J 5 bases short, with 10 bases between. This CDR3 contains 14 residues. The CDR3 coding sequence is TGTGCCAGCAGTTTAAGTAGCCCAAACAATGAGCAGTTCTTC. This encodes CASSLSSPNNEQFF.

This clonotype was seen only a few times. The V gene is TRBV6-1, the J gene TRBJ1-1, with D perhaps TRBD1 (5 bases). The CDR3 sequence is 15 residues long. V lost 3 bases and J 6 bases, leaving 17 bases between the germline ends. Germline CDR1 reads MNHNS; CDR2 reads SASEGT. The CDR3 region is CASSDPRGGVPEAFF. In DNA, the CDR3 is TGTGCCAGCAGTGACCCCCGTGGGGGGGTGCCTGAAGCTTTCTTT.

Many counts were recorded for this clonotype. The CDR3 DNA reads TGTGCCAGCAGCGTAAACCTGGGGTCAGATACGCAGTATTTT. It specifies CASSVNLGSDTQYF. The V call is TRBV9, the J call TRBJ2-3; D is ambiguous. From germline, CDR1 is SGDLS and CDR2 YYNGEE. This CDR3 contains 14 residues. V was clipped by 1 base and J by 4 bases, with 10 bases between them.

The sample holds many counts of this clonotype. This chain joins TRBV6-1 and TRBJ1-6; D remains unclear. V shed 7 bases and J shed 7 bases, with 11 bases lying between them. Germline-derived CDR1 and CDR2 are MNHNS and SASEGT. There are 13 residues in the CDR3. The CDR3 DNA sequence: TGTGCCAGCAAGTCTACCCGCAATTCACCCCTCCACTTT. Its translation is CASKSTRNSPLHF.

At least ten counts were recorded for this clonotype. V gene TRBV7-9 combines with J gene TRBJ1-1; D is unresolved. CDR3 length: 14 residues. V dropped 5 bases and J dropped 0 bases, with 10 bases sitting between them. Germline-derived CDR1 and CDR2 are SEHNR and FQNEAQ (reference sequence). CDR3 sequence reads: CASSPQWLNTEAFF. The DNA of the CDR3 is TGTGCCAGCAGCCCTCAGTGGTTGAACACTGAAGCTTTCTTT.

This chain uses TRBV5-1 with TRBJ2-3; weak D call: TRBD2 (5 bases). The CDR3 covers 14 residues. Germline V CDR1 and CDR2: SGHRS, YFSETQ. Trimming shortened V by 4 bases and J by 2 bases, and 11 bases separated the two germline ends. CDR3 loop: CASSPGGVTDTQYF. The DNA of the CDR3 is TGCGCCAGCAGCCCCGGAGGAGTCACAGATACGCAGTATTTT.

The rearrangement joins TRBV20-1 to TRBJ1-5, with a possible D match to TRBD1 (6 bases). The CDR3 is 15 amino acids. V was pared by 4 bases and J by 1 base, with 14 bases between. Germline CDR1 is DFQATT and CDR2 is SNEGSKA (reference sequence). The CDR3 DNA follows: TGCAGTGCTATGAAACAGGGCGTAAGCAATCAGCCCCAGCATTTT. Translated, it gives CSAMKQGVSNQPQHF.

This CDR3 reads CASSRDRGRTDTQYF. CDR3 nucleotides: TGCGCCAGCAGCCGGGACAGGGGGCGCACAGATACGCAGTATTTT. The chain has TRBV5-1 and TRBJ2-3; 12 bases match TRBD1. J gave up 1 base and V 4 bases, and 1 base lay outside the gene matches. The germline V gene has CDR1 SGHRS and CDR2 YFSETQ. The CDR3 runs to 15 residues.

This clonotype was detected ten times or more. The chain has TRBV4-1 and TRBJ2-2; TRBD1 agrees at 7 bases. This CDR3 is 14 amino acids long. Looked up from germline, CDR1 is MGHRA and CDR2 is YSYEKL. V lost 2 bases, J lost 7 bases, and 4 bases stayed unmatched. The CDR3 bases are TGCGCCAGCAGCCAAAGACAGGGTTACGGGGAGCTGTTTTTT. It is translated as CASSQRQGYGELFF.

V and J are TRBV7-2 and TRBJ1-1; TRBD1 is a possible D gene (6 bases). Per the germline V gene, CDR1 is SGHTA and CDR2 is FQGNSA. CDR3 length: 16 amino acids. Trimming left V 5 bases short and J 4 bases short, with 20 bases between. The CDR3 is CASSQVRGGSFTEAFF. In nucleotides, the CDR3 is TGTGCCAGCAGCCAAGTAAGGGGGGGTTCCTTCACTGAAGCTTTCTTT. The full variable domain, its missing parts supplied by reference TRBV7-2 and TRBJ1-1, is GAGVSQSPSNKVTEKGKDVELRCDPISGHTALYWYRQSLGQGLEFLIYFQGNSAPDKSGLPSDRFSAERTGGSVSTLTIQRTQQEDSAVYLCASSQVRGGSFTEAFFGQGTRLTVV.

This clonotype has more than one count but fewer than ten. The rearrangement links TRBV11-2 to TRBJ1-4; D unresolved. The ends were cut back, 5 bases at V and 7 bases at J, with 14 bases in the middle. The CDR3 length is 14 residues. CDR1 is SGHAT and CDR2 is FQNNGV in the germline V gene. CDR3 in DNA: TGTGCCAGCAGCCGAATCGGGCAAGGTGAAAAACTGTTTTTT. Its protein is CASSRIGQGEKLFF.

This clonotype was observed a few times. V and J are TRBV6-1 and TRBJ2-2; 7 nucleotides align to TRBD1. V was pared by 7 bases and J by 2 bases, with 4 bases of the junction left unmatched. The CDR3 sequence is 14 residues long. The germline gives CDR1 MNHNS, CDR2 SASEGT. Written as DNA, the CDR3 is TGTGCCAGCAAGGACAGGTTTAACACCGGGGAGCTGTTTTTT. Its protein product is CASKDRFNTGELFF.

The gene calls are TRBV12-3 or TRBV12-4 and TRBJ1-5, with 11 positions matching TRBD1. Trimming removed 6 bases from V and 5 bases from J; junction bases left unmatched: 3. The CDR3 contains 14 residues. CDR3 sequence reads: CASSRTGGDQPQHF. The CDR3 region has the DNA TGTGCCAGCAGCCGGACAGGGGGCGATCAGCCCCAGCATTTT.

The CDR3 sequence: CASSLGRVNQPQHF. CDR3 coding DNA: TGTGCCAGCAGCCTGGGGCGGGTCAATCAGCCCCAGCATTTT. The J gene is TRBJ1-5, the V gene TRBV25-1; tentatively, D is TRBD1 (5 bases). The germline V and J ends were trimmed by 6 bases and 3 bases, with 12 bases remaining between them. The V gene's germline CDR1 is MGHDK and CDR2 SYGVNS. The CDR3 has 14 residues.

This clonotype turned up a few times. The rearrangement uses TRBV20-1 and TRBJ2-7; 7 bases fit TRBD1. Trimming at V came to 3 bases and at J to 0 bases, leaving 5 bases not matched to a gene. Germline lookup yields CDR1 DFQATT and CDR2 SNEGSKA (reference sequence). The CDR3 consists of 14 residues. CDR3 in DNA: TGCAGTGCTAGTGGGACAGCGAGCTCCTACGAGCAGTACTTC. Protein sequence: CSASGTASSYEQYF.

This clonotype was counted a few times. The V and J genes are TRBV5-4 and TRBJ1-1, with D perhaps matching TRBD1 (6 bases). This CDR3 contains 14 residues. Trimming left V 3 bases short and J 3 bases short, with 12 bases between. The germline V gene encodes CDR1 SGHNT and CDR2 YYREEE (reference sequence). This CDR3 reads CASSSGTLYTEAFF. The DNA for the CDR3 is TGTGCCAGCAGCTCCGGGACACTATACACTGAAGCTTTCTTT.

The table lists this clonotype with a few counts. CDR3 in amino acids: CASSYSPGETQYF. CDR3 nucleotides: TGTGCCAGCAGCTACTCCCCTGGGGAGACCCAGTACTTC. V gene TRBV3-1 combines with J gene TRBJ2-5; no clear D gene. Trimming stripped 5 bases from V and 5 bases from J, with 12 bases between. Germline CDR1 is LGHDT and CDR2 is YNNKEL (reference sequence). This CDR3 contains 13 residues.

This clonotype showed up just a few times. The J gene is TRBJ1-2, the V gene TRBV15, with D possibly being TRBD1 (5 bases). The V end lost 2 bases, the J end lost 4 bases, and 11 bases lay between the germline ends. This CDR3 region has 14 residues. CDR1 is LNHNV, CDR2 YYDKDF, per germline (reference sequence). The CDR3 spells CATSRPGAGYGYTF. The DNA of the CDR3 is TGTGCCACCAGCAGACCCGGGGCGGGCTATGGCTACACCTTC.

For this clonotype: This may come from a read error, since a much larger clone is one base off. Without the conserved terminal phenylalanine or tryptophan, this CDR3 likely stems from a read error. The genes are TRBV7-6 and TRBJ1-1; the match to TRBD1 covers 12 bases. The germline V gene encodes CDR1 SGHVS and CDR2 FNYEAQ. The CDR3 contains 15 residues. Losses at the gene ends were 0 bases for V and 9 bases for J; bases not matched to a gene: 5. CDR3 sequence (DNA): TGTGCCAGCAGCTTAGCAGGGACAGGGGGCGAGAAAGCTTTCTAT. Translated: CASSLAGTGGEKAFY.

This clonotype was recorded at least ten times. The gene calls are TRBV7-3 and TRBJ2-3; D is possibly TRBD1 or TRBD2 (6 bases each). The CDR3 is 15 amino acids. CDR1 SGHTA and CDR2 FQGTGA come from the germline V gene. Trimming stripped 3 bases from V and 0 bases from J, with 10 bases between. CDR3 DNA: TGTGCCAGCAGCTTTGGAGGGGGTAGCACAGATACGCAGTATTTT. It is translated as CASSFGGGSTDTQYF.

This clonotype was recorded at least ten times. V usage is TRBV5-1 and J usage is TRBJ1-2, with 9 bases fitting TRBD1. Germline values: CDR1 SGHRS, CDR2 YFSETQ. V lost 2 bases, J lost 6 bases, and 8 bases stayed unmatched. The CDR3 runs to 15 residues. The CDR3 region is CASSFTGGAEDGYTF. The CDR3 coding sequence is TGCGCCAGCAGCTTCACAGGGGGCGCAGAAGATGGCTACACCTTC.

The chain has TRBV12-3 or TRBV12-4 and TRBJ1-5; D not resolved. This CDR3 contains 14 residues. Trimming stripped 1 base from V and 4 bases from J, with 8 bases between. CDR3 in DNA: TGTGCCAGCAGTTTAGGGTTGGAGAATCAGCCCCAGCATTTT. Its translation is CASSLGLENQPQHF.

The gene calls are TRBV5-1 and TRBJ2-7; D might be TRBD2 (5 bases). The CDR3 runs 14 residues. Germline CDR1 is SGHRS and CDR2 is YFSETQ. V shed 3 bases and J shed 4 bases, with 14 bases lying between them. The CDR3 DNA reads TGCGCCAGCAGCTGGGAGCGAAAACCATACGAGCAGTACTTC. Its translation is CASSWERKPYEQYF.